The 3 T cell receptor beta chains given below trace back to one sample, sequenced in a study of shared clonotypes between healthy human individuals. As defined, naive CD8 cells were CD45RO-negative and positively selected for CCR7, with terminally differentiated effector memory CD45RA+ cells excluded. Sequencing used immunoSEQ multiplex PCR; TCRdb keeps in-frame clones, though not all of them. Among millions of clones listed, roughly 91% were seen once. The sequencing sample was made of naive CD8+ T cells from PBMCs. These receptors were taken from a man younger than 35 in good health. Some clones in this sample may be carry-over from other donors' samples.

The chain couples TRBV20-1 to TRBJ2-1; D remains ambiguous. Germline values: CDR1 DFQATT, CDR2 SNEGSKA (reference sequence). The ends were cut back, 6 bases at V and 8 bases at J, with 8 bases in the middle. The CDR3 spans 10 residues. The CDR3 loop is CSADRDEQFF. The CDR3, as DNA: TGCAGTGCCGATAGGGATGAGCAGTTCTTC.

The DNA for the CDR3 is TGTGCCAGCAGCTTATTGGAAGGGACAGGATCGGGCGAGCAGTACTTC. Amino acid sequence: CASSLLEGTGSGEQYF. The J gene is TRBJ2-7, the V gene TRBV7-6; 8 positions agree with TRBD1. After removal of 2 bases from V and 6 bases from J, the junction contained 12 bases not matched to a gene. Germline loops: CDR1 SGHVS, CDR2 FNYEAQ. The CDR3 loop spans 16 amino acids.

The genes are TRBV28 and TRBJ1-1; D uncertain. Germline values: CDR1 MDHEN, CDR2 SYDVKM. This CDR3 has 13 residues. Trimming pared 6 bases from V and 5 bases from J, leaving 13 bases between. The CDR3 spells CASSLLIETEAFF. DNA for the CDR3: TGTGCCAGCAGCCTACTAATAGAGACTGAAGCTTTCTTT. The whole variable domain, filled in from reference TRBV28 and TRBJ1-1, reads DVKVTQSSRYLVKRTGEKVFLECVQDMDHENMFWYRQDPGLGLRLIYFSYDVKMKEKGDIPEGYSVSREKKERFSLILESASTNQTSMYLCASSLLIETEAFFGQGTRLTVV.